This is a list of T cell receptor beta chains from one sample in a study of T cells after yellow fever vaccination. Each CDR3 protein is one row after TCRdb ran MiXCR on the 5' RACE reads. The data contain roughly 310,000 distinct CDR3 sequences, approximately 3.8% of them singletons. Sequenced here: PBMCs, sampled on the day of the yellow fever booster vaccination. These receptor sequences come from a man aged 18 to 30 who received the YFV17D yellow fever vaccine. Both conserved end residues are part of each CDR3. D genes are given only for firm matches. Not all rows give a size; the values are once, few, many and, for expanded clones, a class.

>TRBJ1-2|TRBV7-2|-|15|TRBD1
TGTGCCAGCAGCTTAGCCGTGACAGGGCGGTATGGCTACACCTTC
CASSLAVTGRYGYTF
>TRBJ1-2|TRBV6-5|-|12|-
TGTGCCAGCAGTTACAGGGATGGAGGCTACACCTTC
CASSYRDGGYTF
>TRBJ2-5|TRBV5-1|many|15|TRBD2
TGCGCCAGCAGCGCCCCACTAGCGGGGAGGGAGACCCAGTACTTC
CASSAPLAGRETQYF
>TRBJ2-2|TRBV29-1|-|14|TRBD1
TGCAGCGTTGAAGGACAGGGGGCGAACGGGGAGCTGTTTTTT
CSVEGQGANGELFF
>TRBJ2-1|TRBV11-1|few|18|-
TGTGCCAGCAGCTTAGGAAAGGGGGGTCCAGATCCTTACAATGAGCAGTTCTTC
CASSLGKGGPDPYNEQFF
>TRBJ2-3|TRBV10-3|few|14|TRBD2
TGTGCCACCCAGGGGAGCGGGGGGACAGATACGCAGTATTTT
CATQGSGGTDTQYF
>TRBJ2-3|TRBV4-3|few|17|TRBD1
TGCGCCAGCAGCCACCATCTTGAGGGACAGGGGGCGTATACGCAGTATTTT
CASSHHLEGQGAYTQYF
>TRBJ2-1|TRBV12-3/TRBV12-4|many|15|-
TGTGCCAGCAGTTTAATTCAGGGTCCCTACAATGAGCAGTTCTTC
CASSLIQGPYNEQFF
>TRBJ2-2|TRBV24-1|many|14|-
TGTGCCACCAGGAGACTGGACAGCACCGGGGAGCTGTTTTTT
CATRRLDSTGELFF
>TRBJ1-2|TRBV4-1|-|13|-
TGCGCCAGCAGCCAAGACCAGGACATTGGCTACACCTTC
CASSQDQDIGYTF
>TRBJ2-7|TRBV10-1|few|14|-
TGCGCCAGCAGTGGGGCAGGAGTCCCCTACGAGCAGTACTTC
CASSGAGVPYEQYF
>TRBJ2-5|TRBV9|many|13|-
TGTGCCAGCAGCGTAGACTCAAGCGGGACCCAGTACTTC
CASSVDSSGTQYF
>TRBJ2-7|TRBV15|many|16|-
TGTGCCACCAGCAGAGTCAGGGACCGTCCCACCTACGAGCAGTACTTC
CATSRVRDRPTYEQYF
>TRBJ2-3|TRBV18|few|17|-
TGTGCCAGCTCACCCGACCTTAGCGGAAATTACACAGATACGCAGTATTTT
CASSPDLSGNYTDTQYF
>TRBJ1-2|TRBV20-1|many|11|-
TGCAGTGCAGGGGAGAACTATGGCTACACCTTC
CSAGENYGYTF
>TRBJ1-6|TRBV7-2|many|14|-
TGTGCCAGCAGCTTAGTGGTCTATAATTCACCCCTCCACTTT
CASSLVVYNSPLHF
>TRBJ2-3|TRBV4-2|-|17|TRBD2
TGTGCCAGCAGCCTAGGCACTAGCGGCTCTAGCACAGATACGCAGTATTTT
CASSLGTSGSSTDTQYF
>TRBJ1-5|TRBV7-9|-|17|-
TGTGCCAGCAGCTTAGGGGCGGGGGCAGAAGACAATCAGCCCCAGCATTTT
CASSLGAGAEDNQPQHF
>TRBJ1-2|TRBV7-9|-|16|-
TGTGCCAGCAGCTTAGCCAAGGATCCTAGGGACTATGGCTACACCTTC
CASSLAKDPRDYGYTF
>TRBJ2-3|TRBV20-1|many|15|TRBD2
TGCAGTGCTAGTCCAGCGGGGGGCCCCACAGATACGCAGTATTTT
CSASPAGGPTDTQYF
>TRBJ2-5|TRBV28|many|13|TRBD2
TGTGCCAGCAGTGTCGGGGGGAAAGAGACCCAGTACTTC
CASSVGGKETQYF
>TRBJ1-3|TRBV10-2|-|15|-
TGCGCCAGCAGCCGGGACACCACACCCGGAAACACCATATATTTT
CASSRDTTPGNTIYF
>TRBJ1-6|TRBV20-1|few|15|-
TGCAGTGCTAGCGCCCCGGACCGACTTAATTCACCCCTCCACTTT
CSASAPDRLNSPLHF
>TRBJ2-1|TRBV12-3/TRBV12-4|many|16|TRBD1
TGTGCCAGCAGTGGGGACAGGGGTCCGGCGGACAATGAGCAGTTCTTC
CASSGDRGPADNEQFF
>TRBJ1-4|TRBV6-2/TRBV6-3|-|15|-
TGTGCCAGCAGTCCCCGGGAGCTCTTTAATGAAAAACTGTTTTTT
CASSPRELFNEKLFF
>TRBJ2-3|TRBV11-2|-|18|TRBD2
TGTGCCAGCAGTTCCTCAGGTTTGGCTAGCGGGTACACAGATACGCAGTATTTT
CASSSSGLASGYTDTQYF
>TRBJ1-6|TRBV5-1|-|15|-
TGCGCCAGCAGCCCCCTGCCCGGGGAGAATTCACCCCTCCACTTT
CASSPLPGENSPLHF
>TRBJ2-2|TRBV7-7|-|16|TRBD2
TGTGCTAGCAGCAGACTAGCGGGGGCGAACACCGGGGAGCTGTTTTTT
CASSRLAGANTGELFF
>TRBJ2-1|TRBV7-2|many|15|-
TGTGCCAGCAGGGGAGTGGGGGGACAGTACAATGAGCAGTTCTTC
CASRGVGGQYNEQFF
>TRBJ1-2|TRBV29-1|many|14|-
TGCAGCGTTGATCGTCCGGGAGGCTACTATGGCTACACCTTC
CSVDRPGGYYGYTF
>TRBJ1-4|TRBV3-1|few|14|TRBD1
TGTGCCAGCAGCCCGGACAGGGCTAATGAAAAACTGTTTTTT
CASSPDRANEKLFF
>TRBJ1-4|TRBV18|few|15|-
TGTGCCAGCTCACCAGGACTTGGAGTCAATGAAAAACTGTTTTTT
CASSPGLGVNEKLFF